This TCR beta chain was profiled in a study of T-cell memory formation after mild COVID-19. TCRdb reanalysed the 5' RACE reads using MiXCR and keeps one entry per CDR3 protein. Here the sample spans nearly 40,000 distinct CDR3 sequences, about 6.1% being singletons. There are many counts of this clonotype. V was trimmed by 3 bases and J by 3 bases, leaving 12 bases between them. The CDR3 contains 14 residues. This chain joins TRBV12-3 or TRBV12-4 and TRBJ2-7, with a weak D call TRBD1 (5 bases). Specimen: PBMCs or a T cell subset sorted from them (not recorded which). The sequence derives from an adult who had mild COVID-19 (a few samples of this study predate the infection). Cell type and time point are not known. The CDR3 loop is CASSFGQQVYEQYF. CDR3 sequence (DNA): TGTGCCAGCAGTTTTGGACAACAGGTCTACGAGCAGTACTTC.